The rows below give T cell receptor beta chains drawn from one sample of a study of vaccination and CD4 T cells after COVID-19. MiXCR was run by TCRdb on the PCR reads, yielding one entry per CDR3 protein. Of some 16,000 distinct CDR3 sequences listed, approximately 44% are singletons. Their antigens remain unidentified. The source was CD4+ T cells from blood, cultured in vitro, collected after SARS-CoV-2 vaccination. All receptors derive from a human donor who had recovered from COVID-19. Each CDR3 is given with its conserved first and last residue. Each record gives: CDR3 protein, CDR3 DNA, J gene, clone size, V gene, D gene. A D gene is named only where the DNA matches it firmly. The size field is filled for only some rows; it gives once, few, many or a size class.

cdr3_aa: CASSHRGTDTQYF; cdr3_nt: TGTGCCAGCAGTCACCGGGGGACAGATACGCAGTATTTT; j_call: TRBJ2-3; clone_size: NA; v_call: TRBV27; d_call: NA
cdr3_aa: CASSFLAGGDEQFF; cdr3_nt: TGTGCCAGCAGCTTTTTAGCGGGAGGAGACGAGCAGTTCTTC; j_call: TRBJ2-1; clone_size: NA; v_call: TRBV7-9; d_call: TRBD2
cdr3_aa: CASSVDETGELFF; cdr3_nt: TGTGCCAGCAGTGTTGATGAGACCGGGGAGCTGTTTTTT; j_call: TRBJ2-2; clone_size: few; v_call: TRBV6-1; d_call: NA
cdr3_aa: CASSLSGRNSNQPQHF; cdr3_nt: TGTGCCAGCAGTTTATCGGGGAGGAATAGCAATCAGCCCCAGCATTTT; j_call: TRBJ1-5; clone_size: NA; v_call: TRBV27; d_call: NA
cdr3_aa: CASSWTSGIGTQYF; cdr3_nt: TGTGCCAGCAGCTGGACTAGCGGGATCGGGACCCAGTACTTC; j_call: TRBJ2-5; clone_size: few; v_call: TRBV27; d_call: TRBD2
cdr3_aa: CASSLAQTRYNEQFF; cdr3_nt: TGTGCCAGCAGCTTGGCCCAGACTAGATACAATGAGCAGTTCTTC; j_call: TRBJ2-1; clone_size: few; v_call: TRBV5-4; d_call: NA
cdr3_aa: CASSLYRRNTEAFF; cdr3_nt: TGTGCCAGCAGTTTATATCGGAGAAACACTGAAGCTTTCTTT; j_call: TRBJ1-1; clone_size: NA; v_call: TRBV28; d_call: NA
cdr3_aa: CAIKSSYNEQFF; cdr3_nt: TGTGCCATCAAGTCTTCTTACAATGAGCAGTTCTTC; j_call: TRBJ2-1; clone_size: NA; v_call: TRBV10-3; d_call: NA
cdr3_aa: CASGDTHTDTQYF; cdr3_nt: TGTGCCAGCGGAGATACCCACACAGATACGCAGTATTTT; j_call: TRBJ2-3; clone_size: NA; v_call: TRBV7-2; d_call: NA
cdr3_aa: CANQPSGRGDYGYTF; cdr3_nt: TGTGCCAACCAGCCTAGCGGCAGGGGGGACTATGGCTACACCTTC; j_call: TRBJ1-2; clone_size: few; v_call: TRBV28; d_call: TRBD1
cdr3_aa: CASSLWVPDTQYF; cdr3_nt: TGTGCCAGCAGTTTATGGGTCCCAGATACGCAGTATTTT; j_call: TRBJ2-3; clone_size: NA; v_call: TRBV28; d_call: NA
cdr3_aa: CASSVKASNQPQHF; cdr3_nt: TGTGCCAGCAGTGTCAAGGCCAGCAATCAGCCCCAGCATTTT; j_call: TRBJ1-5; clone_size: NA; v_call: TRBV6-1; d_call: NA
cdr3_aa: CASSFQAGVVGYEQYF; cdr3_nt: TGCGCCAGCAGCTTTCAAGCGGGAGTGGTCGGATACGAGCAGTACTTC; j_call: TRBJ2-7; clone_size: once; v_call: TRBV5-1; d_call: TRBD2
cdr3_aa: CSAAKEDSGSPRETQYF; cdr3_nt: TGCAGTGCTGCTAAGGAGGATAGCGGGAGTCCTCGAGAGACCCAGTACTTC; j_call: TRBJ2-5; clone_size: few; v_call: TRBV20-1; d_call: TRBD2
cdr3_aa: CASSSPLSGRPQETQYF; cdr3_nt: TGTGCCAGCAGTTCCCCCCTGAGCGGGAGGCCCCAAGAGACCCAGTACTTC; j_call: TRBJ2-5; clone_size: medium-sized; v_call: TRBV6-5; d_call: TRBD2
cdr3_aa: CASSRRPGQGPPGELFF; cdr3_nt: TGTGCCAGCAGTCGACGCCCGGGACAGGGGCCCCCCGGGGAGCTGTTTTTT; j_call: TRBJ2-2; clone_size: NA; v_call: TRBV28; d_call: TRBD1
cdr3_aa: CASQTSGGASETQYF; cdr3_nt: TGTGCCAGCCAGACTAGCGGGGGGGCATCCGAGACCCAGTACTTC; j_call: TRBJ2-5; clone_size: NA; v_call: TRBV6-1; d_call: TRBD2
cdr3_aa: CASSPGADSYTEAFF; cdr3_nt: TGTGCCAGCAGCCCTGGGGCCGACAGCTACACTGAAGCTTTCTTT; j_call: TRBJ1-1; clone_size: few; v_call: TRBV5-4; d_call: NA
cdr3_aa: CASSLGLAGSNTGELFF; cdr3_nt: TGCGCCAGCAGCTTGGGGCTAGCGGGATCGAACACCGGGGAGCTGTTTTTT; j_call: TRBJ2-2; clone_size: NA; v_call: TRBV5-1; d_call: TRBD2
cdr3_aa: CASSLRLATGQGPSSTDTQYF; cdr3_nt: TGCGCCAGCAGCTTGCGACTCGCAACAGGACAGGGACCGAGCAGCACAGATACGCAGTATTTT; j_call: TRBJ2-3; clone_size: once; v_call: TRBV5-1; d_call: TRBD1
cdr3_aa: CASSQSGLAGGGDTQYF; cdr3_nt: TGTGCCAGCAGCCAATCCGGACTAGCGGGGGGGGGAGATACGCAGTATTTT; j_call: TRBJ2-3; clone_size: NA; v_call: TRBV6-2/TRBV6-3; d_call: TRBD2
cdr3_aa: CASSFDRNTEAFF; cdr3_nt: TGTGCCAGCAGCTTTGACAGGAACACTGAAGCTTTCTTT; j_call: TRBJ1-1; clone_size: few; v_call: TRBV5-4; d_call: NA
cdr3_aa: CAISESDEQYF; cdr3_nt: TGTGCCATCAGTGAGTCGGACGAGCAGTACTTC; j_call: TRBJ2-7; clone_size: NA; v_call: TRBV10-3; d_call: NA
cdr3_aa: CASSTSAQVSNTGELFF; cdr3_nt: TGTGCCAGTAGTACCTCAGCCCAGGTTTCGAACACCGGGGAGCTGTTTTTT; j_call: TRBJ2-2; clone_size: NA; v_call: TRBV19; d_call: NA
cdr3_aa: CATSGGLGLGGGDTQYF; cdr3_nt: TGTGCCACCAGTGGGGGATTGGGACTAGGGGGTGGAGATACGCAGTATTTT; j_call: TRBJ2-3; clone_size: NA; v_call: TRBV24-1; d_call: TRBD2
cdr3_aa: CSAPTSGSSNTQYF; cdr3_nt: TGCAGTGCACCGACTAGCGGGAGTAGTAATACGCAGTATTTT; j_call: TRBJ2-3; clone_size: NA; v_call: TRBV20-1; d_call: TRBD2
cdr3_aa: CASSTKPDRGAAFF; cdr3_nt: TGTGCCAGCAGTACAAAGCCCGACAGAGGCGCAGCTTTCTTT; j_call: TRBJ1-1; clone_size: few; v_call: TRBV6-1; d_call: NA
cdr3_aa: CASSPQGGGKTQYF; cdr3_nt: TGTGCCAGTAGTCCCCAGGGCGGAGGAAAGACCCAGTACTTC; j_call: TRBJ2-5; clone_size: NA; v_call: TRBV19; d_call: NA
cdr3_aa: CATSDPTRASGYTF; cdr3_nt: TGTGCCACCAGTGACCCCACGCGGGCCTCTGGCTACACCTTC; j_call: TRBJ1-2; clone_size: NA; v_call: TRBV24-1; d_call: NA
cdr3_aa: CASSHSSGLGSTDTQYF; cdr3_nt: TGTGCCAGCAGTCACTCTTCGGGGCTAGGGAGCACAGATACGCAGTATTTT; j_call: TRBJ2-3; clone_size: NA; v_call: TRBV12-3/TRBV12-4; d_call: NA
cdr3_aa: CASSLQGFPSYEQYF; cdr3_nt: TGTGCCAGTAGCCTCCAGGGTTTCCCCTCCTACGAGCAGTACTTC; j_call: TRBJ2-7; clone_size: NA; v_call: TRBV19; d_call: NA
cdr3_aa: CASSRQSPRVRGKAFF; cdr3_nt: TGTGCCAGCAGCCGACAGTCCCCGCGGGTCCGGGGCAAAGCTTTCTTT; j_call: TRBJ1-1; clone_size: few; v_call: TRBV5-4; d_call: NA
cdr3_aa: CASSQEARQPQHF; cdr3_nt: TGTGCCAGCAGCCAAGAAGCCCGCCAGCCCCAGCATTTT; j_call: TRBJ1-5; clone_size: few; v_call: TRBV4-2; d_call: NA
cdr3_aa: CASSLMTGTEAFF; cdr3_nt: TGTGCCAGCAGCCTAATGACGGGCACTGAAGCTTTCTTT; j_call: TRBJ1-1; clone_size: NA; v_call: TRBV11-2; d_call: NA
cdr3_aa: CATFGVSGTGELFF; cdr3_nt: TGTGCCACCTTCGGTGTTAGTGGCACCGGGGAGCTGTTTTTT; j_call: TRBJ2-2; clone_size: NA; v_call: TRBV10-3; d_call: NA
cdr3_aa: CASSQERVGGTYGYTF; cdr3_nt: TGTGCCAGCAGCCAAGAAAGGGTAGGGGGTACCTATGGCTACACCTTC; j_call: TRBJ1-2; clone_size: few; v_call: TRBV4-2; d_call: NA
cdr3_aa: CSASSRDRLVYEQYF; cdr3_nt: TGCAGTGCATCTAGCCGGGACAGGCTAGTCTACGAGCAGTACTTC; j_call: TRBJ2-7; clone_size: NA; v_call: TRBV20-1; d_call: TRBD1
cdr3_aa: CASRNRGDTGELFF; cdr3_nt: TGTGCCAGCCGTAACAGGGGGGACACCGGGGAGCTGTTTTTT; j_call: TRBJ2-2; clone_size: NA; v_call: TRBV2; d_call: TRBD1
cdr3_aa: CATSGATQSSYNEQFF; cdr3_nt: TGTGCCACCAGTGGGGCTACCCAGAGCTCCTACAATGAGCAGTTCTTC; j_call: TRBJ2-1; clone_size: NA; v_call: TRBV24-1; d_call: NA
cdr3_aa: CASSDSGAVGQPQHF; cdr3_nt: TGTGCCAGCAGTGATTCGGGGGCGGTCGGTCAGCCCCAGCATTTT; j_call: TRBJ1-5; clone_size: NA; v_call: TRBV2; d_call: NA
cdr3_aa: CASSIQGARSPLHF; cdr3_nt: TGTGCCAGTAGTATACAGGGGGCTCGATCACCCCTCCACTTT; j_call: TRBJ1-6; clone_size: NA; v_call: TRBV19; d_call: TRBD1
cdr3_aa: CASSLDRGREKLFF; cdr3_nt: TGTGCCAGCAGCTTGGACAGGGGGCGGGAAAAACTGTTTTTT; j_call: TRBJ1-4; clone_size: few; v_call: TRBV7-2; d_call: TRBD1
cdr3_aa: CSARTGRVSGTQYF; cdr3_nt: TGCAGTGCTAGAACAGGGAGGGTATCAGGGACCCAGTACTTC; j_call: TRBJ2-5; clone_size: NA; v_call: TRBV20-1; d_call: NA
cdr3_aa: CASSFLRGTNSPLHF; cdr3_nt: TGTGCCAGCAGTTTTCTACGGGGAACTAATTCACCCCTCCACTTT; j_call: TRBJ1-6; clone_size: NA; v_call: TRBV12-3/TRBV12-4; d_call: NA
cdr3_aa: CAWTLGQGLQETQYF; cdr3_nt: TGTGCCTGGACACTGGGACAGGGCCTCCAAGAGACCCAGTACTTC; j_call: TRBJ2-5; clone_size: NA; v_call: TRBV30; d_call: TRBD1
cdr3_aa: CSAPPFGNEQYF; cdr3_nt: TGCAGTGCTCCACCTTTTGGTAACGAGCAGTACTTC; j_call: TRBJ2-7; clone_size: few; v_call: TRBV20-1; d_call: NA
cdr3_aa: CASSPLAGGTSYNEQFF; cdr3_nt: TGTGCCAGCAGTCCACTAGCGGGAGGGACGTCCTACAATGAGCAGTTCTTC; j_call: TRBJ2-1; clone_size: few; v_call: TRBV27; d_call: TRBD2
cdr3_aa: CASKTGGTEAFF; cdr3_nt: TGTGCCAGCAAGACGGGGGGCACTGAAGCTTTCTTT; j_call: TRBJ1-1; clone_size: NA; v_call: TRBV6-2/TRBV6-3; d_call: NA
cdr3_aa: CASATGAGNEQFF; cdr3_nt: TGTGCCAGCGCGACAGGCGCGGGGAATGAGCAGTTCTTC; j_call: TRBJ2-1; clone_size: NA; v_call: TRBV12-3/TRBV12-4; d_call: NA
cdr3_aa: CAGSLGIEQYF; cdr3_nt: TGTGCCGGCAGTTTGGGGATCGAGCAGTACTTC; j_call: TRBJ2-7; clone_size: NA; v_call: TRBV28; d_call: NA
cdr3_aa: CASSHRDRGRGETQYF; cdr3_nt: TGTGCCAGCAGTCACCGGGACAGGGGGCGGGGAGAGACCCAGTACTTC; j_call: TRBJ2-5; clone_size: NA; v_call: TRBV6-1; d_call: TRBD1
cdr3_aa: CASSLDWGLAGVRTGELFF; cdr3_nt: TGTGCCAGCAGCTTAGATTGGGGACTAGCGGGAGTGCGGACCGGGGAGCTGTTTTTT; j_call: TRBJ2-2; clone_size: NA; v_call: TRBV7-2; d_call: TRBD2
cdr3_aa: CASSQAGTGLNSPLHF; cdr3_nt: TGTGCCAGCAGCCAAGCCGGGACAGGGTTGAATTCACCCCTCCACTTT; j_call: TRBJ1-6; clone_size: medium-sized; v_call: TRBV14; d_call: TRBD1
cdr3_aa: CATRGTDTQYF; cdr3_nt: TGTGCCACCCGAGGCACAGATACGCAGTATTTT; j_call: TRBJ2-3; clone_size: few; v_call: TRBV30; d_call: NA
cdr3_aa: CASRSGLRYNEQFF; cdr3_nt: TGTGCCAGCAGATCGGGACTAAGGTACAATGAGCAGTTCTTC; j_call: TRBJ2-1; clone_size: few; v_call: TRBV7-2; d_call: TRBD2